Below, one TCR beta chain is given with its context. This specimen comes from a study of blood T cell repertoires in COVID-19. Study-level information: The cDNA or gDNA used as material had been derived from T cells, B-cell-depleted T cells, or PBMCs.

As processed by the authors: Cell counts per sample came from amplifying reference gene primers. Method: immunoSEQ multiplex PCR; TCRdb's copy keeps in-frame clones and lacks some. V, J and clone size are taken as reported in that table, and D and trimming were inferred from the DNA itself. The data hold around 250,000 clones, with approximately 80% observed a single time. The V and J ends lost 0 bases and 5 bases, in that order; junction bases with no gene match: 7. The CDR3 has 16 residues. Germline V CDR1 and CDR2: SGDLS, YYNGEE. The receptor comes from a woman between 18 and 29 years old with acute or convalescent COVID-19. The chain uses TRBV9 and TRBJ2-1; TRBD2 aligns across 8 bases. Sequenced input: peripheral blood. The CDR3 DNA sequence: TGTGCCAGCAGCGTAGCTCAGACTAGCGCGAACAATGAGCAGTTCTTC. It encodes CASSVAQTSANNEQFF.